The rows below give T cell receptor beta chains drawn from one sample of a study of T cells expressing NK-cell markers. TCRdb reworked the 5' RACE reads into one entry per CDR3 protein, no DNA. The sample's table shows 550,000 to 600,000 distinct CDR3 sequences. The specimen was blood T cells: a sorted CD56 or NKG2C T cell subset, CD4+ or CD8+ T cells, or bulk PBMC T cells (not recorded which). These receptors originate from a man aged 18 to 30 in good health. Each CDR3 is given with its conserved first and last residue. Each record gives: J gene, V gene, CDR3 protein.

TRBJ1-2	TRBV27	CASTPTGGQIYGYTF
TRBJ2-1	TRBV13	CASSPWGDSEQFF
TRBJ1-2	TRBV25-1	CASSGLGGTSTNYGYTF
TRBJ2-7	TRBV6-5	CASSLLGLAVYEQYF
TRBJ2-1	TRBV18	CASSPIAGPSNEQFF
TRBJ2-3	TRBV20-1	CSARGREWFADTQYF
TRBJ2-7	TRBV28	CASRGQLEQYF
TRBJ1-3	TRBV30	CAWSGQSSGNTIYF
TRBJ2-1	TRBV4-3	CASSPARHWRMFF
TRBJ2-1	TRBV28	CASSPITLGLAALILDEQFF
TRBJ2-1	TRBV19	CASSVDGSLPPFF
TRBJ2-3	TRBV7-9	CASSLAGHPDTQYF
TRBJ2-1	TRBV11-3	CASSSLAGTSEQFF
TRBJ1-1	TRBV30	CAWKGDRWDTEAFF
TRBJ2-5	TRBV28	CASSRGGAAETQYF
TRBJ2-1	TRBV5-1	CASSLNRRDSYNEQFF
TRBJ2-5	TRBV5-6	CASSLGGKRETQYF
TRBJ1-5	TRBV24-1	CATSTQGGPQHF
TRBJ1-6	TRBV5-6	CASSRVGLGNSPLHF
TRBJ2-7	TRBV20-1	CSGLGASEISYEQYF
TRBJ2-5	TRBV10-3	CAISSGGRPPPETQYF
TRBJ2-1	TRBV4-2	CASSQDPLLPGTGTYNEQFF
TRBJ2-6	TRBV5-4	CASLRDTGTSGANVLTF
TRBJ2-4	TRBV6-5	CASRQGGNSGNIQYF
TRBJ2-3	TRBV5-6	CASSVGTGGDRRYF
TRBJ1-2	TRBV6-5	CASSYGGLNYGYTF
TRBJ2-2	TRBV5-1	CASSLMRETTGELFF
TRBJ2-7	TRBV20-1	CSVSVFPYEQYF
TRBJ2-1	TRBV15	CATRARAGGPYNEQFF
TRBJ2-1	TRBV24-1	CATSDEPGTLGINNEQFF
TRBJ2-6	TRBV7-8	CASGHGPGANVLTF
TRBJ1-2	TRBV5-6	CASSWSGTVKGYTF
TRBJ2-1	TRBV7-2	CASSILASGTYNEQFF
TRBJ1-5	TRBV12-3/TRBV12-4	CASSLSGWGNQPQHF
TRBJ1-5	TRBV7-9	CASSQNEGQPQHF
TRBJ2-1	TRBV7-9	CASSPEGQGLKFF
TRBJ1-5	TRBV12-3/TRBV12-4	CASSRGALQPQHF
TRBJ2-5	TRBV5-1	CASSGGREETQYF
TRBJ2-2	TRBV6-6	CASSPWAGGELFF
TRBJ2-5	TRBV20-1	CSARAATGFQETQYF
TRBJ2-3	TRBV4-2	CASGTGTPLGDTQYF
TRBJ1-5	TRBV5-1	CASSLNGGAQQPQHF
TRBJ2-7	TRBV12-3/TRBV12-4	CASRGGRDYEQYF
TRBJ2-1	TRBV6-5	CASSLAGTGINEQFF
TRBJ2-5	TRBV11-2	CASSKTSGAQHVETQYF
TRBJ2-5	TRBV12-3/TRBV12-4	CASSLLGLGETQYF
TRBJ2-4	TRBV7-2	CASSSRALGDIQYF
TRBJ1-2	TRBV24-1	CATSDLQQGKKAYGYTF
TRBJ2-1	TRBV20-1	CSARFPGPSPNEQFF
TRBJ1-1	TRBV12-3/TRBV12-4	CASSLVANTEAFF
TRBJ1-2	TRBV19	CASSIRRGIYGYTF
TRBJ2-6	TRBV12-3/TRBV12-4	CASSRGGANVLTF
TRBJ2-1	TRBV6-1	CASNDRYPGEDEQFF
TRBJ1-1	TRBV12-3/TRBV12-4	CASSIQGGVGNTEAFF